A selection of T cell receptor beta chains follows, all from one sample in a study of T-cell reconstitution after alpha-beta-depleted transplantation in children. TCRdb reprocessed the PCR reads via MiXCR and lists one record per CDR3 protein. The data hold around 450,000 distinct CDR3 sequences, with around 15% observed a single time. The sample here was PBMCs, mostly from graft donor cells, taken 360 days after TCRalphabeta/CD19-depleted stem cell transplant. The source of these receptors is a boy in the first two years of life who had a stem cell transplant for Wiskott-Aldrich syndrome, so the T cells may come from the graft donor. Both conserved end residues are part of each CDR3. A D gene is named only where the DNA matches it firmly. Size is stated for part of the rows, as once, few or many counts, or as a class when the clone is expanded.

clone_size: NA; d_call: NA; v_call: TRBV10-3; j_call: TRBJ2-1; cdr3_aa: CAISEREVYNEQFF; cdr3_nt: TGTGCCATCAGTGAGAGGGAGGTCTACAATGAGCAGTTCTTC
clone_size: NA; d_call: TRBD2; v_call: TRBV20-1; j_call: TRBJ2-5; cdr3_aa: CSARKEPGGSKTQYF; cdr3_nt: TGCAGTGCTAGGAAGGAACCGGGAGGGTCGAAGACCCAGTACTTC
clone_size: few; d_call: NA; v_call: TRBV20-1; j_call: TRBJ2-5; cdr3_aa: CSALGIRVAETQYF; cdr3_nt: TGCAGTGCTCTAGGAATTAGGGTGGCAGAGACCCAGTACTTC
clone_size: NA; d_call: NA; v_call: TRBV6-2/TRBV6-3; j_call: TRBJ2-5; cdr3_aa: CASSSQYQETQYF; cdr3_nt: TGTGCCAGCAGTTCGCAGTACCAAGAGACCCAGTACTTC
clone_size: NA; d_call: NA; v_call: TRBV5-1; j_call: TRBJ2-7; cdr3_aa: CASSLVDAYYEQYF; cdr3_nt: TGCGCCAGCAGCTTGGTAGATGCGTACTACGAGCAGTACTTC
clone_size: NA; d_call: TRBD2; v_call: TRBV12-3/TRBV12-4; j_call: TRBJ2-3; cdr3_aa: CASRNRTSGTDTQYF; cdr3_nt: TGTGCCAGCAGGAATCGGACTAGCGGCACAGATACGCAGTATTTT
clone_size: NA; d_call: TRBD1; v_call: TRBV10-3; j_call: TRBJ2-5; cdr3_aa: CAISEMGQGQETQYF; cdr3_nt: TGTGCCATCAGTGAGATGGGACAGGGGCAAGAGACCCAGTACTTC
clone_size: many; d_call: TRBD2; v_call: TRBV5-6; j_call: TRBJ2-1; cdr3_aa: CASSLISASGYNEQFF; cdr3_nt: TGTGCCAGCAGCTTGATATCGGCTAGCGGCTACAATGAGCAGTTCTTC
clone_size: NA; d_call: TRBD1; v_call: TRBV11-1; j_call: TRBJ2-2; cdr3_aa: CASSYPSRDREADGELFF; cdr3_nt: TGTGCCAGCAGCTACCCGTCCCGGGACAGGGAAGCTGACGGGGAGCTGTTTTTT
clone_size: few; d_call: NA; v_call: TRBV5-1; j_call: TRBJ2-1; cdr3_aa: CASSLVSSLYNEQFF; cdr3_nt: TGCGCCAGCAGCTTGGTGTCCTCACTTTACAATGAGCAGTTCTTC
clone_size: NA; d_call: TRBD2; v_call: TRBV24-1; j_call: TRBJ2-3; cdr3_aa: CATSREARTDTQYF; cdr3_nt: TGTGCCACCAGTCGGGAGGCCCGCACAGATACGCAGTATTTT
clone_size: NA; d_call: NA; v_call: TRBV14; j_call: TRBJ2-3; cdr3_aa: CASSQAQRGFPTQYF; cdr3_nt: TGTGCCAGCAGCCAAGCCCAGAGGGGTTTTCCTACGCAGTATTTT
clone_size: once; d_call: TRBD2; v_call: TRBV20-1; j_call: TRBJ2-2; cdr3_aa: CSATGTISNTGELFF; cdr3_nt: TGCAGTGCTACCGGGACTATCTCGAACACCGGGGAGCTGTTTTTT
clone_size: few; d_call: TRBD1; v_call: TRBV5-6; j_call: TRBJ1-2; cdr3_aa: CASSLQGRANYGYTF; cdr3_nt: TGTGCCAGCAGCTTACAGGGGAGAGCTAACTATGGCTACACCTTC
clone_size: NA; d_call: NA; v_call: TRBV15; j_call: TRBJ1-4; cdr3_aa: CATSSAYQIGEKLFF; cdr3_nt: TGTGCCACCAGCAGTGCGTACCAGATTGGTGAAAAACTGTTTTTT
clone_size: few; d_call: TRBD2; v_call: TRBV28; j_call: TRBJ2-1; cdr3_aa: CASSLGGGDSYNEQFF; cdr3_nt: TGTGCCAGCAGTTTAGGTGGGGGGGACTCCTACAATGAGCAGTTCTTC
clone_size: few; d_call: NA; v_call: TRBV20-1; j_call: TRBJ1-4; cdr3_aa: CSARGPVATNEKLFF; cdr3_nt: TGCAGTGCTAGAGGTCCGGTTGCAACTAATGAAAAACTGTTTTTT
clone_size: NA; d_call: TRBD2; v_call: TRBV7-2; j_call: TRBJ2-7; cdr3_aa: CASSLVAGGPSSYEQYF; cdr3_nt: TGTGCCAGCAGCTTAGTAGCGGGAGGGCCTTCCTCCTACGAGCAGTACTTC
clone_size: few; d_call: NA; v_call: TRBV5-1; j_call: TRBJ2-7; cdr3_aa: CASSVNRQGGAYEQYF; cdr3_nt: TGCGCCAGCAGCGTAAACCGGCAGGGTGGGGCCTACGAGCAGTACTTC
clone_size: few; d_call: NA; v_call: TRBV19; j_call: TRBJ1-1; cdr3_aa: CASQRNRRLNTEAFF; cdr3_nt: TGTGCCAGTCAAAGAAACAGGAGACTGAACACTGAAGCTTTCTTT
clone_size: NA; d_call: NA; v_call: TRBV12-3/TRBV12-4; j_call: TRBJ2-1; cdr3_aa: CASRLYNEQFF; cdr3_nt: TGTGCCAGCAGACTATACAATGAGCAGTTCTTC
clone_size: NA; d_call: NA; v_call: TRBV3-1; j_call: TRBJ2-7; cdr3_aa: CASSSGDRGPSYEQYF; cdr3_nt: TGTGCCAGCAGTTCCGGGGATCGGGGGCCCTCCTACGAGCAGTACTTC
clone_size: few; d_call: NA; v_call: TRBV4-1; j_call: TRBJ1-3; cdr3_aa: CASSQDQSVSGNTIYF; cdr3_nt: TGCGCCAGCAGCCAAGATCAGTCGGTCTCTGGAAACACCATATATTTT
clone_size: few; d_call: TRBD1; v_call: TRBV6-5; j_call: TRBJ1-6; cdr3_aa: CASSFVGQGRNSPLHF; cdr3_nt: TGTGCCAGCAGTTTCGTCGGACAGGGGAGGAATTCACCCCTCCACTTT
clone_size: few; d_call: TRBD2; v_call: TRBV7-9; j_call: TRBJ2-1; cdr3_aa: CASSPWTRRNEQFF; cdr3_nt: TGTGCCAGCAGCCCTTGGACTAGGCGCAATGAGCAGTTCTTC
clone_size: NA; d_call: NA; v_call: TRBV25-1; j_call: TRBJ1-5; cdr3_aa: CASSESGVGNQPQHF; cdr3_nt: TGTGCCAGCAGTGAATCAGGGGTGGGCAATCAGCCCCAGCATTTT
clone_size: NA; d_call: TRBD1; v_call: TRBV7-2; j_call: TRBJ2-7; cdr3_aa: CASSLMRQGNEQYF; cdr3_nt: TGTGCCAGCAGCTTAATGAGACAGGGGAACGAGCAGTACTTC
clone_size: NA; d_call: NA; v_call: TRBV20-1; j_call: TRBJ1-5; cdr3_aa: CSAKAPNQPQHF; cdr3_nt: TGCAGTGCTAAGGCCCCCAATCAGCCCCAGCATTTT
clone_size: many; d_call: NA; v_call: TRBV12-3/TRBV12-4; j_call: TRBJ2-3; cdr3_aa: CASSLRGADTQYF; cdr3_nt: TGTGCCAGCAGTTTGAGGGGCGCGGATACGCAGTATTTT
clone_size: NA; d_call: NA; v_call: TRBV28; j_call: TRBJ2-7; cdr3_aa: CATSTRGEQYF; cdr3_nt: TGTGCCACCTCAACTAGGGGCGAGCAGTACTTC
clone_size: few; d_call: TRBD1; v_call: TRBV12-3/TRBV12-4; j_call: TRBJ2-7; cdr3_aa: CASRRTGGEQYF; cdr3_nt: TGTGCCAGCAGGAGGACAGGGGGGGAGCAGTACTTC
clone_size: NA; d_call: TRBD2; v_call: TRBV27; j_call: TRBJ2-7; cdr3_aa: CASRRTSPQHEQYF; cdr3_nt: TGTGCCAGCAGGAGGACTAGCCCTCAACACGAGCAGTACTTC
clone_size: few; d_call: TRBD1; v_call: TRBV30; j_call: TRBJ2-3; cdr3_aa: CAWSRTGEFADTQYF; cdr3_nt: TGTGCCTGGAGCCGGACAGGGGAGTTCGCAGATACGCAGTATTTT
clone_size: NA; d_call: NA; v_call: TRBV2; j_call: TRBJ2-2; cdr3_aa: CASSGTANTGELFF; cdr3_nt: TGTGCCAGCAGTGGGACAGCGAACACCGGGGAGCTGTTTTTT
clone_size: many; d_call: NA; v_call: TRBV2; j_call: TRBJ2-3; cdr3_aa: CASSEQGRSDTQYF; cdr3_nt: TGTGCCAGCAGTGAACAGGGACGGTCGGATACGCAGTATTTT
clone_size: once; d_call: TRBD2; v_call: TRBV2; j_call: TRBJ2-5; cdr3_aa: CASSELSGGPRETQYF; cdr3_nt: TGTGCCAGCAGTGAACTTAGCGGGGGGCCGAGGGAGACCCAGTACTTC
clone_size: NA; d_call: TRBD1; v_call: TRBV5-1; j_call: TRBJ2-1; cdr3_aa: CASSLAHGTGFLNEQFF; cdr3_nt: TGCGCCAGCAGCTTGGCTCACGGGACAGGGTTTTTGAATGAGCAGTTCTTC
clone_size: NA; d_call: NA; v_call: TRBV4-1; j_call: TRBJ1-6; cdr3_aa: CASSQGFRNSPLHF; cdr3_nt: TGCGCCAGCAGCCAAGGGTTCAGGAATTCACCCCTCCACTTT
clone_size: few; d_call: NA; v_call: TRBV20-1; j_call: TRBJ2-5; cdr3_aa: CSARGVQETQYF; cdr3_nt: TGCAGTGCTAGGGGAGTTCAAGAGACCCAGTACTTC
clone_size: NA; d_call: NA; v_call: TRBV28; j_call: TRBJ1-6; cdr3_aa: CASRTGTLYSPLHF; cdr3_nt: TGTGCCAGCCGTACCGGGACTTTATATTCACCCCTCCACTTT
clone_size: few; d_call: NA; v_call: TRBV6-1; j_call: TRBJ2-7; cdr3_aa: CASSRLVFPYEQYF; cdr3_nt: TGTGCCAGCAGTCGACTAGTTTTCCCCTACGAGCAGTACTTC
clone_size: few; d_call: TRBD2; v_call: TRBV9; j_call: TRBJ2-7; cdr3_aa: CASSVGGGRNEQYF; cdr3_nt: TGTGCCAGCAGCGTAGGGGGAGGGCGGAACGAGCAGTACTTC
clone_size: few; d_call: NA; v_call: TRBV6-2/TRBV6-3; j_call: TRBJ2-3; cdr3_aa: CASSYELPQETDTQYF; cdr3_nt: TGTGCCAGCAGTTACGAACTTCCCCAGGAGACAGATACGCAGTATTTT
clone_size: many; d_call: TRBD1; v_call: TRBV12-3/TRBV12-4; j_call: TRBJ2-4; cdr3_aa: CASSLKGAEGKNIQYF; cdr3_nt: TGTGCCAGCAGTTTAAAGGGGGCTGAGGGCAAAAACATTCAGTACTTC
clone_size: few; d_call: TRBD2; v_call: TRBV2; j_call: TRBJ2-7; cdr3_aa: CASSETSGPYEQYF; cdr3_nt: TGTGCCAGCAGTGAGACTAGCGGGCCCTACGAGCAGTACTTC
clone_size: few; d_call: NA; v_call: TRBV5-1; j_call: TRBJ1-1; cdr3_aa: CASSFGVDTEAFF; cdr3_nt: TGCGCCAGCAGCTTTGGGGTAGACACTGAAGCTTTCTTT
clone_size: NA; d_call: NA; v_call: TRBV19; j_call: TRBJ2-2; cdr3_aa: CASSTDDTGELFF; cdr3_nt: TGTGCCAGTAGTACGGACGACACCGGGGAGCTGTTTTTT